The rows below give T cell receptor beta chains drawn from one sample of a study of T-cell memory formation after mild COVID-19. MiXCR, applied by TCRdb to the 5' RACE reads, yields one record per CDR3 protein. The sample includes under 90,000 distinct CDR3 sequences, around 14% of them seen just once. Source material: PBMCs or a T cell subset sorted from them (not recorded which). All receptors derive from an adult woman who had mild COVID-19 (a few samples of this study predate the infection). Cell type and time point are not known. CDR3s include the opening cysteine and the closing phenylalanine or tryptophan. A D gene is named only where the DNA matches it firmly. The size entry is marked missing in some rows and otherwise reads once, few, many or a size class.

abundance,j_gene,v_gene,d_gene,CDR3nt,CDR3aa
few,TRBJ2-2,TRBV7-9,TRBD1,TGTGCCAGCAGCTCCTTCGTGGACAGGACAGGGGAGCTGTTTTTT,CASSSFVDRTGELFF
many,TRBJ2-1,TRBV5-1,NA,TGCGCCAGCAGCTTGGTCGGCGTCTACAATGAGCAGTTCTTC,CASSLVGVYNEQFF
once,TRBJ2-1,TRBV11-3,NA,TGTGCCAGCAGCTTATCAGCAGGGTACTACAATGAGCAGTTCTTC,CASSLSAGYYNEQFF
few,TRBJ1-1,TRBV12-3/TRBV12-4,TRBD1,TGTGCCAGCAGTTTTGGACAGGGTGCTGAAGCTTTCTTT,CASSFGQGAEAFF
NA,TRBJ2-1,TRBV15,NA,TGTGCCACCAGCAGAGGAAGGGAACCCCACAATGAGCAGTTCTTC,CATSRGREPHNEQFF
NA,TRBJ2-1,TRBV7-8,TRBD2,TGTGCCAGCACATCTAGCGGGCCGAGCTCCTACAATGAGCAGTTCTTC,CASTSSGPSSYNEQFF
few,TRBJ2-2,TRBV5-6,TRBD2,TGTGCCAGCAGCACAGGACTAGCGGGGATCTTGGGGGAGCTGTTTTTT,CASSTGLAGILGELFF
NA,TRBJ2-2,TRBV29-1,NA,TGCAGCGTTGCTGGGACTAACACCGGGGAGCTGTTTTTT,CSVAGTNTGELFF
many,TRBJ2-7,TRBV5-1,NA,TGCGCCAGCAGCTTGGACAGGGTTAGCTACGAGCAGTACTTC,CASSLDRVSYEQYF
NA,TRBJ2-5,TRBV5-1,NA,TGCGCCAGCAGCTTGTATACGATACAAGAAGAGACCCAGTACTTC,CASSLYTIQEETQYF
many,TRBJ2-7,TRBV5-8,TRBD1,TGTGCCAGCAGCGACCGGACAGGGTTGGAGGTGTACTTC,CASSDRTGLEVYF
few,TRBJ2-1,TRBV9,TRBD2,TGTGCCAGCACGAGGTCTAGCGGGGGCCCCGAGCAGTTCTTC,CASTRSSGGPEQFF
NA,TRBJ1-2,TRBV7-9,NA,TGTGCCAGCAGCTTAGCGTCCGTGGGGACTTATGGCTACACCTTC,CASSLASVGTYGYTF
few,TRBJ2-1,TRBV9,TRBD2,TGTGCCAGCAGCGTCGGCGGGGGGGCCGGAAATGAGCAGTTCTTC,CASSVGGGAGNEQFF
NA,TRBJ2-5,TRBV5-1,TRBD2,TGCGCCAGCAGCTCCTTCCCTAGCGGGGGGGAGACCCAGTACTTC,CASSSFPSGGETQYF
few,TRBJ1-5,TRBV15,NA,TGTGCCACCAGCAGAGAGGGCTCCTATAGCAATCAGCCCCAGCATTTT,CATSREGSYSNQPQHF
few,TRBJ2-1,TRBV10-3,TRBD2,TGTGCCATCAGCCTGGGACTAGCGGGATACAATGAGCAGTTCTTC,CAISLGLAGYNEQFF
NA,TRBJ2-1,TRBV7-2,TRBD1,TGTGCCAGCAGTCCAGCTCCGGGACAGATGAACAATGAGCAGTTCTTC,CASSPAPGQMNNEQFF
few,TRBJ2-7,TRBV20-1,NA,TGCAGTGCTAGAGAATATCTACAGGAGCCCTACGAGCAGTACTTC,CSAREYLQEPYEQYF
NA,TRBJ2-7,TRBV11-2,NA,TGTGCCAGCAGCATTGGAGCGGCCGAGGGGCACGAGCAGTACTTC,CASSIGAAEGHEQYF
few,TRBJ2-2,TRBV7-8,TRBD2,TGTGCCAGCAGCTTCCTAGCGGAGAACACCGGGGAGCTGTTTTTT,CASSFLAENTGELFF
NA,TRBJ2-1,TRBV11-2,NA,TGTGCCAGCAGCTTAGATCAATGGGGGGCATACGATGAGCAGTTCTTC,CASSLDQWGAYDEQFF
few,TRBJ2-7,TRBV20-1,NA,TGCAGTGCTAGTGGGGTCGGGGCCGCCTGGGAGCAGTACTTC,CSASGVGAAWEQYF
few,TRBJ1-2,TRBV29-1,NA,TGCAGCGTTGGGGAAGCGGCAAACTATGGCTACACCTTC,CSVGEAANYGYTF
few,TRBJ1-2,TRBV9,NA,TGTGCCAGCAGCGACGGGCTAGGATTAGTCACCTTC,CASSDGLGLVTF
few,TRBJ1-6,TRBV7-9,NA,TGTGCCAGCAGCTTCCCTGGCAATTCACCCCTCCACTTT,CASSFPGNSPLHF
few,TRBJ2-7,TRBV29-1,NA,TGCAGCGTCTCCCCCGAGGGGTTCCCTTACGAGCAGTACTTC,CSVSPEGFPYEQYF
NA,TRBJ2-7,TRBV30,TRBD1,TGTGCCTGGAGTACCGGGACAGGGGCCTACGAGCAGTACTTC,CAWSTGTGAYEQYF
few,TRBJ2-3,TRBV4-1,NA,TGCGCCAGCAGCCCCCCGGGGTCCCAACGGGCGGCCTCTTCAGATACGCAGTATTTT,CASSPPGSQRAASSDTQYF
NA,TRBJ2-7,TRBV4-3,TRBD1,TGCGCCAGCAGCCATAATCCCGGGACAGGGTCCTACGAGCAGTACTTC,CASSHNPGTGSYEQYF
few,TRBJ2-3,TRBV20-1,NA,TGCAGTGCTAGCGGGAGAGGGTCAGATACGCAGTATTTT,CSASGRGSDTQYF
NA,TRBJ1-5,TRBV5-4,NA,TGTGCCAGCAGCCTTAATACGGGGTCCAATCAGCCCCAGCATTTT,CASSLNTGSNQPQHF
few,TRBJ2-2,TRBV30,NA,TGTGCCTGGAGTGTTGACTACTACACCGGGGAGCTGTTTTTT,CAWSVDYYTGELFF
few,TRBJ2-2,TRBV12-3/TRBV12-4,NA,TGTGCCAGCAGAACAGCCGGGGAGCTGTTTTTT,CASRTAGELFF
few,TRBJ2-3,TRBV29-1,NA,TGCAGCGTTGAGCCTAGTCGGGGCACAGATACGCAGTATTTT,CSVEPSRGTDTQYF
NA,TRBJ2-7,TRBV27,NA,TGTGCCAGCAGTTTTGGGGGGCAGGGCTCCTACGAGCAGTACTTC,CASSFGGQGSYEQYF
NA,TRBJ2-5,TRBV25-1,NA,TGTGCCAGCAGTGAATACGGGGCCCAAGAGACCCAGTACTTC,CASSEYGAQETQYF
few,TRBJ2-5,TRBV6-5,TRBD1,TGTGCCAGCAGTTACGTCATACCGGGACAGGGGCAGTTCGAGACCCAGTACTTC,CASSYVIPGQGQFETQYF
few,TRBJ2-7,TRBV11-1,NA,TGTGCCAGCAGCTTTGCTCCCCTTTACGAGCAGTACTTC,CASSFAPLYEQYF
few,TRBJ2-7,TRBV14,TRBD1,TGTGCCAGCAGCCACGGACCGACAGGGGTGGGAGAGCAGTACTTC,CASSHGPTGVGEQYF
few,TRBJ2-1,TRBV6-2/TRBV6-3,TRBD2,TGTGCCAGCAGTTACTCGTCCACGGCGGATTCGGCGGGACTAGCGGGAGTTTTCTACAATGAGCAGTTCTTC,CASSYSSTADSAGLAGVFYNEQFF
few,TRBJ2-7,TRBV4-1,NA,TGCGCCAGCAGCCCTGGCGGGTCCTACGAGCAGTACTTC,CASSPGGSYEQYF
few,TRBJ2-3,TRBV4-3,TRBD1,TGCGCCAGCCGATCTGGCCGACAGGGTAGCGCAGATACGCAGTATTTT,CASRSGRQGSADTQYF
NA,TRBJ2-3,TRBV4-3,TRBD2,TGCGCCAGCAGCCAAGATTGGCGCGGGAGTGGAGATACGCAGTATTTT,CASSQDWRGSGDTQYF
NA,TRBJ2-3,TRBV7-3,TRBD2,TGTGCCAGCAGCCCAATGGGTAGCGGGATGCCAGATACGCAGTATTTT,CASSPMGSGMPDTQYF
few,TRBJ1-2,TRBV7-9,NA,TGTGCCAGCAGCCCTCCTGGCTATGGCTACACCTTC,CASSPPGYGYTF
few,TRBJ2-1,TRBV4-3,NA,TGCGCCAGCAGCCAAGATTCCTCGGGGAGCTCCTACAATGAGCAGTTCTTC,CASSQDSSGSSYNEQFF
NA,TRBJ2-1,TRBV6-2/TRBV6-3,TRBD2,TGTGCCAGCACCCTCTTAGCGGGAGGCCCAAATGAGCAGTTCTTC,CASTLLAGGPNEQFF
many,TRBJ2-1,TRBV15,NA,TGTGCCACCAGCAGGATGGGCGCGACGGGAGTCTCCTCCTACAATGAGCAGTTCTTC,CATSRMGATGVSSYNEQFF
NA,TRBJ1-2,TRBV25-1,NA,TGTGCCAGCGGGCCGGGGGTCGATGGCTACACCTTC,CASGPGVDGYTF
NA,TRBJ2-5,TRBV5-4,TRBD1,TGTGCCAGCAGCTTGCCGACAGGGACGGGGGAGACCCAGTACTTC,CASSLPTGTGETQYF